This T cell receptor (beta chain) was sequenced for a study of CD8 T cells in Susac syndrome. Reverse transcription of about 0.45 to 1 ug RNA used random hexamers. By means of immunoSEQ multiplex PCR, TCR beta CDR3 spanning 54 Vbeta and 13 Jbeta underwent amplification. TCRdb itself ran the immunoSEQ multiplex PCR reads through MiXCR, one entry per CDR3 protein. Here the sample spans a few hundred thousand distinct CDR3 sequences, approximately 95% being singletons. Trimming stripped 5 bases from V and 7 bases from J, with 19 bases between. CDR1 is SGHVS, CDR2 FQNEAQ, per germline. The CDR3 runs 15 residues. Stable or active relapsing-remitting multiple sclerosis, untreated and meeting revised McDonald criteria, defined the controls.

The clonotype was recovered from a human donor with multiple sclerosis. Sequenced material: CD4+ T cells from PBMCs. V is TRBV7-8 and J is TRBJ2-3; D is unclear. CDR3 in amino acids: CASSPTHLTQYTQYF. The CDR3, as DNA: TGTGCCAGCAGCCCCACCCACTTGACACAGTATACGCAGTATTTT.